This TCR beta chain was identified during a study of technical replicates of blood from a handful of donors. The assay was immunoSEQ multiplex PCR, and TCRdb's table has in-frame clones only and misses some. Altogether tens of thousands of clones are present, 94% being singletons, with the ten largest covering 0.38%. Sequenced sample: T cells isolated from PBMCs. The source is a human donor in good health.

DNA of the CDR3: TGTGCCAGTAGTATGGGGCGCGGCACCGGGGAGCTGTTTTTT. It encodes CASSMGRGTGELFF. The chain carries TRBV19 and TRBJ2-2, with D possibly matching TRBD1 (5 bases). V lost 3 bases and J 4 bases, leaving 9 bases between the germline ends. The germline gives CDR1 LNHDA, CDR2 SQIVND (reference sequence). CDR3 length equals 14 residues.